These 29 T cell receptor beta chains were all obtained from the same sample, sequenced in a study of shared clonotypes between healthy human individuals (dated by TCRdb to between 2020 and 2021). The receptor library was made with the immunoSEQ multiplex PCR assay. The table was pulled from immuneACCESS by TCRdb, which kept in-frame rearrangements only. Such tables lose some clones; where checked, under half of the loss comes from unresolved V genes, and the rest has no known cause. This sample comprises approximately 530,000 clones, 96% of them detected only once. The ten largest account for under 0.06% of the sample. The sequencing input was naive CD4+ T cells sorted from blood. What the cell subset or site label conveys for this sample: CD45RA+ positively selected. The receptor set was obtained from a woman in her 30s in good health.

The chain uses TRBV6-1 and TRBJ1-4, with D unclear. Germline CDR1 MNHNS, CDR2 SASEGT. The CDR3 contains 15 residues. Trimming pared 6 bases from V and 0 bases from J, leaving 11 bases between. CDR3 in amino acids: CASSIQVATNEKLFF. The CDR3 DNA reads as TGTGCCAGCAGCATACAAGTCGCAACTAATGAAAAACTGTTTTTT.

This sequence joins TRBV28 and TRBJ1-2; 7 nucleotides line up with TRBD1. V was clipped by 2 bases and J by 8 bases; unmatched bases: 8. Germline lookup yields CDR1 MDHEN and CDR2 SYDVKM. The length of the CDR3 is 14 residues. The chain's CDR3 is CASSLPDRVYGYTF. The CDR3 DNA sequence: TGTGCCAGCAGTTTACCTGACAGGGTATACGGCTACACCTTC.

V is TRBV7-9 and J is TRBJ2-2, with D perhaps TRBD2 (5 bases). The germline V and J ends were trimmed by 2 bases and 3 bases, with 13 bases remaining between them. The CDR3 loop spans 16 amino acids. Germline V gene data show CDR1 as SEHNR and CDR2 as FQNEAQ (reference sequence). The CDR3 bases are TGTGCCAGCAGCTTACGAACCAGCGGAGACACCGGGGAGCTGTTTTTT. Protein product: CASSLRTSGDTGELFF.

The chain has TRBV19 and TRBJ2-3; D gene uncertain. The CDR3 contains 17 residues. Germline assignment: CDR1 LNHDA and CDR2 SQIVND (reference sequence). Between the trimmed V and J ends, which lost 3 bases and 2 bases, there was a span of 18 bases. CDR3 amino acids: CASSISHTKYDTDTQYF. CDR3 nucleotide sequence: TGTGCCAGTAGTATCTCGCACACCAAATACGACACAGATACGCAGTATTTT.

The rearrangement uses TRBV20-1 and TRBJ1-4; D is uncertain. The CDR3 spans 11 residues. Germline CDR1 DFQATT, CDR2 SNEGSKA (reference sequence). The CDR3 loop is CSYPRNEKLFF. The CDR3, as DNA: TGCAGCTACCCCAGAAATGAAAAACTGTTTTTT.

The chain couples TRBV2 to TRBJ2-3, with 8 bases identical to TRBD1. Germline V gene data show CDR1 as SNHLY and CDR2 as FYNNEI. The CDR3 runs to 14 residues. After removal of 6 bases from V and 4 bases from J, the junction contained 6 bases not matched to a gene. CDR3 amino acids: CASREDRVPDTQYF. The CDR3 nucleotides are TGTGCCAGCAGAGAGGACAGGGTCCCAGATACGCAGTATTTT. The whole variable domain, remainder taken from reference TRBV2 and TRBJ2-3, is EPEVTQTPSHQVTQMGQEVILRCVPISNHLYFYWYRQILGQKVEFLVSFYNNEISEKSEIFDDQFSVERPDGSNFTLKIRSTKLEDSAMYFCASREDRVPDTQYFGPGTRLTVL.

V is TRBV18 and J is TRBJ2-1; TRBD2 matches 7 bases. The CDR3 sequence is 16 residues long. V trimming: 2 bases; J trimming: 0 bases; junction bases outside the gene matches: 4. Germline V lookup: CDR1 KGHSH, CDR2 LQKENI. CDR3 DNA sequence: TGTGCCAGCTCACCAGGGCCTAGCGGCTCCTACAATGAGCAGTTCTTC. It specifies CASSPGPSGSYNEQFF.

This rearrangement joins TRBV19 to TRBJ2-1; the D gene is possibly TRBD1 (6 bases). Germline lookup yields CDR1 LNHDA and CDR2 SQIVND (reference sequence). The CDR3 loop spans 14 amino acids. Trimming stripped 4 bases from V and 8 bases from J, with 15 bases between. CDR3 sequence: CASSTNIQGHEQFF. CDR3 DNA: TGTGCCAGTAGTACAAACATACAGGGTCATGAGCAGTTCTTC.

The gene calls are TRBV7-9 and TRBJ2-3; D is unclear. CDR3 length: 15 amino acids. Trimming left V 1 base short and J 2 bases short, with 10 bases between. CDR1 is SEHNR, CDR2 FQNEAQ, per germline (reference sequence). The CDR3 region has the DNA TGTGCCAGCAGCTTAGGAGACATACACACAGATACGCAGTATTTT. Its protein is CASSLGDIHTDTQYF.

This chain uses TRBV27 with TRBJ1-5; D is perhaps TRBD1 (5 bases). CDR1 is MNHEY, CDR2 SMNVEV, per germline (reference sequence). The CDR3 has 18 amino acids. The ends were cut back, 8 bases at V and 4 bases at J, with 27 bases in the middle. CDR3 residues: CASRGEPLPGRLNQPQHF. CDR3 DNA sequence: TGTGCCAGCCGTGGAGAGCCGCTCCCGGGACGGCTAAATCAGCCCCAGCATTTT.

The chain employs TRBV28 and TRBJ1-4, with 8 bases lining up with TRBD1. Germline V gives CDR1 MDHEN, CDR2 SYDVKM. The junction had 5 bases not matched to a gene; V was cut back by 5 bases and J by 3 bases. The CDR3 length is 15 residues. The CDR3 here is CASSPWTGSNEKLFF. The DNA for the CDR3 is TGTGCCAGCAGTCCCTGGACAGGGTCTAATGAAAAACTGTTTTTT.

Here the CDR3 reads CASTGLAGNEQFF. CDR3 bases: TGTGCCAGCACAGGACTAGCGGGTAATGAGCAGTTCTTC. The chain joins TRBV25-1 to TRBJ2-1; 11 bases are shared with TRBD2. With V trimmed by 7 bases and J by 7 bases, 3 bases remained unmatched. Per the germline V gene, CDR1 is MGHDK and CDR2 is SYGVNS. CDR3 length: 13 residues.

This clone was counted a single time. This chain uses TRBV28 with TRBJ2-7, with TRBD2 identical over 8 bases. CDR3 length equals 14 residues. With V trimmed by 8 bases and J by 6 bases, 12 bases remained unmatched. Per the germline V gene, CDR1 is MDHEN and CDR2 is SYDVKM. The CDR3 DNA follows: TGTGCCAGCGGGCGAGCGGGAGCAAAGAGCGAGCAGTACTTC. Amino acids: CASGRAGAKSEQYF.

The gene calls are TRBV19 and TRBJ1-4; possible D gene TRBD1, 5 bases. Trimming stripped 4 bases from V and 3 bases from J, with 15 bases between. CDR1 and CDR2 from the germline V gene are LNHDA and SQIVND (reference sequence). The CDR3 spans 16 residues. CDR3 nucleotides: TGTGCCAGTAGTAAGTTGGCCGGGGCTGCTAATGAAAAACTGTTTTTT. As protein: CASSKLAGAANEKLFF.

As concerns this clone: The junction shows a germline mismatch at one end, possibly a read error. The J gene is TRBJ2-1, the V gene TRBV6-6, with 14 bases fitting TRBD2. There are 13 residues in the CDR3. Germline V gene data show CDR1 as MNHNY and CDR2 as SVGAGI (reference sequence). As DNA, the CDR3 is TGTGCCAGCAGCGCACCGGGACTAGCGGGAGTGATCTTC. Translating gives CASSAPGLAGVIF.

The chain employs TRBV19 and TRBJ2-3; the D call may be TRBD1 or TRBD2 (6 bases each). Trimming took off 5 bases at V and 4 bases at J, with 16 bases between the two ends. This CDR3 spans 15 amino acids. Germline CDR1 and CDR2: LNHDA and SQIVND (reference sequence). Here the CDR3 reads CASSVNQGRPDTQYF. In DNA form, the CDR3 reads TGTGCCAGTAGTGTAAATCAGGGGAGGCCAGATACGCAGTATTTT. Complete variable domain (other parts from reference TRBV19 and TRBJ2-3): DGGITQSPKYLFRKEGQNVTLSCEQNLNHDAMYWYRQDPGQGLRLIYYSQIVNDFQKGDIAEGYSVSREKKESFPLTVTSAQKNPTAFYLCASSVNQGRPDTQYFGPGTRLTVL.

The gene calls are TRBV13 and TRBJ2-5, with TRBD2 matching over 8 bases. The DNA end lines up better with TRBJ2-7; the J call may be wrong. Germline assignment: CDR1 PRHDT and CDR2 FYEKMQ (reference sequence). The CDR3 runs 15 residues. CDR3 in DNA: TGTGCCAGCAGCTTATACCGGGAGGGCCCCTACGAGCAGTACTTC. Residues: CASSLYREGPYEQYF.

V gene TRBV5-1 combines with J gene TRBJ1-2; no firm D call. The CDR3 contains 13 residues. Germline V gene sequence: CDR1 SGHRS, CDR2 YFSETQ. V lost 2 bases and J lost 5, with 10 bases in between. CDR3 bases: TGCGCCAGCAGCTTCTACGGCCTTTATGGCTACACCTTC. This sequence encodes CASSFYGLYGYTF.

The V and J genes are TRBV29-1 and TRBJ2-1; D unresolved. The CDR3 length is 14 residues. In germline, CDR1 is SQVTM, CDR2 ANQGSEA. Trimming took off 3 bases at V and 2 bases at J, with 11 bases between the two ends. CDR3 in amino acids: CSVEDQRTYNEQFF. CDR3 nucleotide sequence: TGCAGCGTTGAGGACCAAAGGACCTACAATGAGCAGTTCTTC.

The V call is TRBV10-1, the J call TRBJ1-1, with 9 positions matching TRBD1. CDR1 is WNHNN and CDR2 is SYGVQD in the germline V gene (reference sequence). This CDR3 region has 14 residues. The ends lost 6 bases at V and 3 bases at J; junction bases unmatched: 5. CDR3 bases: TGCGCCAGCAGCCGGACAGGGGATGACACTGAAGCTTTCTTT. This codes for CASSRTGDDTEAFF.

V usage is TRBV9 and J usage is TRBJ2-3, with 12 bases aligning to TRBD2. V shed 6 bases and J 3 bases; nucleotides not matched to a gene: 5. Germline V gene data show CDR1 as SGDLS and CDR2 as YYNGEE. This CDR3 comprises 15 residues. The CDR3 DNA sequence: TGTGCCAGCACCCGGACTAGCGGGACGACAGATACGCAGTATTTT. Its protein product is CASTRTSGTTDTQYF. The full variable domain, in which reference TRBV9 and TRBJ2-3 provide the parts outside the CDR3, is DSGVTQTPKHLITATGQRVTLRCSPRSGDLSVYWYQQSLDQGLQFLIQYYNGEERAKGNILERFSAQQFPDLHSELNLSSLELGDSALYFCASTRTSGTTDTQYFGPGTRLTVL.

V and J are TRBV5-6 and TRBJ2-7; 7 bases are shared with TRBD2. The CDR3 covers 16 residues. The germline V gene has CDR1 SGHDT and CDR2 YYEEEE. V was pared by 0 bases and J by 2 bases, with 8 bases of the junction left unmatched. The CDR3, as DNA: TGTGCCAGCAGCTTGGAGGCTAGCGGCCGCACCTACGAGCAGTACTTC. It specifies CASSLEASGRTYEQYF.

For this clone: Other DNA sequences of this sample code for an identical CDR3. The genes are TRBV19 and TRBJ2-3; D gene uncertain. With 1 base removed from V and 0 bases from J, the gap between germline ends came to 5 bases. Germline V gives CDR1 LNHDA, CDR2 SQIVND (reference sequence). The CDR3 loop spans 14 amino acids. CDR3 protein: CASSIGDSTDTQYF. The CDR3, as DNA: TGTGCCAGTAGTATAGGGGATAGCACAGATACGCAGTATTTT.

This chain uses TRBV30 with TRBJ2-1; no reliable D call. Germline assignment: CDR1 GTSNPN and CDR2 SVGIG (reference sequence). There are 15 residues in the CDR3. Trimming shortened V by 2 bases and J by 0 bases, and 11 bases separated the two germline ends. The CDR3 DNA reads as TGTGCCTGGAGTATCGCGAAAAGCTCCTACAATGAGCAGTTCTTC. As protein: CAWSIAKSSYNEQFF.

The sample holds one count of this clone. The CDR3 DNA reads TGTGCCAGCACAGGACAGGGCAGACTCCCTGAAGCTTTCTTT. Translating it yields CASTGQGRLPEAFF. The chain employs TRBV6-6 and TRBJ1-1, with 8 bases lining up with TRBD1. Trimming took 7 bases from V and 6 from J; bases not matched to a gene: 10. The germline gives CDR1 MNHNY, CDR2 SVGAGI (reference sequence). The CDR3 contains 14 residues.

V and J are TRBV5-4 and TRBJ2-7, with 10 positions matching TRBD2. V lost 0 bases and J lost 6; bases outside the gene matches: 3. CDR1 is SGHNT and CDR2 is YYREEE in the germline V gene (reference sequence). The CDR3 is 14 amino acids. Written as DNA, the CDR3 is TGTGCCAGCAGCTTGGGTCTAGCGGGAGTCGAGCAGTACTTC. It specifies CASSLGLAGVEQYF. Variable domain in full (rest from reference TRBV5-4 and TRBJ2-7): ETGVTQSPTHLIKTRGQQVTLRCSSQSGHNTVSWYQQALGQGPQFIFQYYREEENGRGNFPPRFSGLQFPNYSSELNVNALELDDSALYLCASSLGLAGVEQYFGPGTRLTVT.

This sequence joins TRBV7-9 and TRBJ1-1, with D perhaps TRBD1 (6 bases). The CDR3 extends over 14 amino acids. CDR1 is SEHNR and CDR2 is FQNEAQ in the germline V gene (reference sequence). V lost 0 bases, J lost 5 bases, and 10 bases lay in between. The CDR3 bases are TGTGCCAGCAGCTTAGCAAACAGGGTTACTGAAGCTTTCTTT. Protein: CASSLANRVTEAFF.

The chain employs TRBV28 and TRBJ2-7; TRBD1 matches 11 bases. This CDR3 has 15 amino acids. V lost 4 bases to trimming and J lost 3 bases; unmatched junction nucleotides: 5. Germline V gene lookup returns CDR1 MDHEN and CDR2 SYDVKM. The CDR3 protein is CASSSAGQGGYEQYF. CDR3 coding DNA: TGTGCCAGCAGTTCAGCGGGACAGGGGGGCTACGAGCAGTACTTC. The variable domain in full, with the rest retrieved from reference TRBV28 and TRBJ2-7, is DVKVTQSSRYLVKRTGEKVFLECVQDMDHENMFWYRQDPGLGLRLIYFSYDVKMKEKGDIPEGYSVSREKKERFSLILESASTNQTSMYLCASSSAGQGGYEQYFGPGTRLTVT.

V is TRBV5-5 and J is TRBJ1-5; the match to TRBD1 covers 7 bases. V lost 3 bases, J lost 0 bases, and 3 bases stayed unmatched. Germline V gene lookup returns CDR1 SGHKS and CDR2 YYEKEE (reference sequence). The CDR3 has 15 residues. CDR3 DNA sequence: TGTGCCAGCAGCTCTCGGACAGGTAGCAATCAGCCCCAGCATTTT. This sequence encodes CASSSRTGSNQPQHF.